One and the same sample provided the 28 T cell receptor beta chains below, sequenced in a study of shared clonotypes between healthy human individuals. Profiling relied on immunoSEQ multiplex PCR, and the TCRdb table lists in-frame clones only, not all of them. Counted here are a few hundred thousand clones, 65% to 80% occurring once; the ten biggest clones make up about 12%. The specimen sequenced was PBMCs. These receptors were obtained from a woman between 40 and 55 years old in good health. Some clones in this sample may be carry-over from other donors' samples.

The rearrangement joins TRBV5-1 to TRBJ2-5, with TRBD2 matching over 14 bases. The V and J ends lost 2 bases and 4 bases, in that order; junction bases with no gene match: 4. Germline CDR1 is SGHRS and CDR2 is YFSETQ. The CDR3 covers 16 residues. The CDR3 is CASSFGTSGSGETQYF. The CDR3 nucleotides are TGCGCCAGCAGCTTCGGGACTAGCGGGAGTGGAGAGACCCAGTACTTC.

The gene calls are TRBV11-2 and TRBJ2-4; D is uncertain. Per the germline V gene, CDR1 is SGHAT and CDR2 is FQNNGV. With 5 bases removed from V and 3 bases from J, the gap between germline ends came to 14 bases. The CDR3 is made up of 15 amino acids. The CDR3 spells CASSPLAGDKNIQYF. The CDR3 region has the DNA TGTGCCAGCAGCCCCCTGGCAGGCGACAAAAACATTCAGTACTTC.

This chain links TRBV28 with TRBJ2-3, with TRBD1 matching over 8 bases. V trimming: 3 bases; J trimming: 3 bases; junction bases outside the gene matches: 5. This CDR3 is built from 15 residues. Germline V CDR1 and CDR2: MDHEN, SYDVKM. The CDR3 sequence is CASSFGTGGTDTQYF. CDR3 nucleotides: TGTGCCAGCAGTTTCGGGACAGGCGGGACAGATACGCAGTATTTT.

About this clone: The junction shows a germline mismatch at one end, possibly a read error. The V and J genes are TRBV28 and TRBJ2-7; 7 nucleotides align to TRBD2. CDR3 size: 13 residues. Germline-derived CDR1 and CDR2 are MDHEN and SYDVKM. The CDR3, as DNA: TGTGCCAGCAGTCCACCTCTGACTAGCATCCCAACCTTC. It yields the protein CASSPPLTSIPTF.

This rearrangement joins TRBV30 to TRBJ2-7; no reliable D call. The CDR3 length is 13 residues. CDR1 and CDR2 from the germline V gene are GTSNPN and SVGIG (reference sequence). V was clipped by 0 bases and J by 6 bases, with 12 bases between them. CDR3 amino acids: CAWSVATSTEQYF. The CDR3 nucleotides read TGTGCCTGGAGTGTAGCGACTTCTACCGAGCAGTACTTC.

V gene TRBV9 combines with J gene TRBJ2-5, with 10 bases identical to TRBD1. The trim removed 3 bases at V and 2 bases at J, leaving 7 bases unmatched. The CDR3 totals 16 residues. Germline CDR1 reads SGDLS; CDR2 reads YYNGEE. The CDR3 sequence is CASSEPTGGLQETQYF. The CDR3 coding sequence is TGTGCCAGCAGCGAGCCGACAGGGGGCTTGCAAGAGACCCAGTACTTC.

The V and J genes are TRBV13 and TRBJ1-3, with 7 bases that match TRBD1. In germline, CDR1 is PRHDT, CDR2 FYEKMQ (reference sequence). V shed 4 bases and J 4 bases; nucleotides not matched to a gene: 4. This CDR3 comprises 14 residues. The CDR3 sequence is CASSWTGQGNTIYF. The CDR3 DNA follows: TGTGCCAGCAGCTGGACGGGACAGGGAAACACCATATATTTT.

On this clone itself: This may stem from a read error, because a much larger clone lies one nucleotide away. V usage is TRBV6-5 and J usage is TRBJ2-5; 8 bases agree with TRBD2. The J call may be wrong; the DNA end is better matched by TRBJ2-7. CDR1 MNHEY and CDR2 SVGAGI come from the germline V gene. The CDR3 loop spans 15 amino acids. CDR3 in amino acids: CAGSSTGTSTYEQYF. Here the CDR3 DNA reads TGTGCCGGCAGCAGCACCGGGACTAGTACTTACGAGCAGTACTTC.

V gene TRBV25-1 combines with J gene TRBJ2-3; possibly TRBD1 or TRBD2 for D (5 bases each). This CDR3 comprises 13 residues. The V end was cut by 4 bases, the J end by 8 bases, with 13 bases between. Germline V gene sequence: CDR1 MGHDK, CDR2 SYGVNS. CDR3 amino acids: CASSASPGRTQYF. CDR3 nucleotide sequence: TGTGCCAGCAGTGCCTCTCCGGGACGTACGCAGTATTTT. Looking up the rest from reference TRBV25-1 and TRBJ2-3 gives the full variable domain: EADIYQTPRYLVIGTGKKITLECSQTMGHDKMYWYQQDPGMELHLIHYSYGVNSTEKGDLSSESTVSRIRTEHFPLTLESARPSHTSQYLCASSASPGRTQYFGPGTRLTVL.

V gene TRBV27 combines with J gene TRBJ1-3, with 8 nucleotides matching TRBD1. The junction had 15 bases not matched to a gene; V was cut back by 4 bases and J by 7 bases. This CDR3 has 17 residues. Germline V gene lookup returns CDR1 MNHEY and CDR2 SMNVEV (reference sequence). The CDR3 here is CASSYPWQGASENTIYF. DNA for the CDR3: TGTGCCAGCAGTTACCCCTGGCAGGGGGCTTCTGAGAACACCATATATTTT.

This sequence joins TRBV14 and TRBJ2-5, with D possibly TRBD1 on 6 matching bases. The CDR3 has 16 amino acids. The germline V gene has CDR1 SGHDN and CDR2 FVKESK. V lost 2 bases, J lost 0 bases, and 13 bases lay in between. The CDR3 spells CASSQRGTRYQETQYF. For the CDR3, the DNA is TGTGCCAGCAGCCAAAGGGGGACAAGGTACCAAGAGACCCAGTACTTC. Together with reference TRBV14 and TRBJ2-5, the CDR3 gives the full variable domain: EAGVTQFPSHSVIEKGQTVTLRCDPISGHDNLYWYRRVMGKEIKFLLHFVKESKQDESGMPNNRFLAERTGGTYSTLKVQPAELEDSGVYFCASSQRGTRYQETQYFGPGTRLLVL.

This clone was picked up a small number of times. This may be a read error, as it is one base from a much larger clone. The chain employs TRBV7-6 and TRBJ2-7; 8 bases align to TRBD1. CDR3 length equals 14 residues. In germline, CDR1 is SGHVS, CDR2 FNYEAQ. Trimming took 1 base from V and 4 from J; bases not matched to a gene: 3. CDR3 coding DNA: TGTGCCAGCAGCTTAGGGACAGGGAGATACGAGCAGTACTTC. The encoded protein is CASSLGTGRYEQYF.

The V call is TRBV11-2, the J call TRBJ2-3, with D unresolved. CDR3 length: 16 amino acids. V dropped 0 bases and J dropped 1 base, with 11 bases sitting between them. Germline V gene lookup returns CDR1 SGHAT and CDR2 FQNNGV. The chain's CDR3 is CASSLDPQAGTDTQYF. CDR3 nucleotides: TGTGCCAGCAGCTTAGATCCGCAGGCTGGCACAGATACGCAGTATTTT.

The chain employs TRBV7-8 and TRBJ1-1; 9 bases are a match to TRBD1. In germline, CDR1 is SGHVS, CDR2 FQNEAQ. The V and J ends lost 2 bases and 6 bases, in that order; junction bases with no gene match: 1. This CDR3 has 13 amino acids. Here the CDR3 reads CASSLRQGAEAFF. The CDR3 DNA sequence: TGTGCCAGCAGCTTAAGACAGGGGGCTGAAGCTTTCTTT. The variable domain in full, with the rest retrieved from reference TRBV7-8 and TRBJ1-1, is GAGVSQSPRYKVAKRGQDVALRCDPISGHVSLFWYQQALGQGPEFLTYFQNEAQLDKSGLPSDRFFAERPEGSVSTLKIQRTQQEDSAVYLCASSLRQGAEAFFGQGTRLTVV.

The chain is built from TRBV5-1 and TRBJ2-3; D gene ambiguous. V shed 0 bases and J shed 6 bases, with 14 bases lying between them. This CDR3 is built from 15 residues. Germline V gene sequence: CDR1 SGHRS, CDR2 YFSETQ. The CDR3 region has the DNA TGCGCCAGCAGCTTGGACCGGGTGGGTACTGATACGCAGTATTTT. Its translation: CASSLDRVGTDTQYF.

The rearrangement links TRBV28 to TRBJ2-7; 7 positions agree with TRBD2. Germline V gene lookup returns CDR1 MDHEN and CDR2 SYDVKM. CDR3 size: 15 residues. After removal of 8 bases from V and 6 bases from J, the junction contained 16 bases not matched to a gene. CDR3 DNA: TGTGCCAGCGGACAATGGGCGGGAGCCCTCCTCGAGCAGTACTTC. Its protein is CASGQWAGALLEQYF.

The genes are TRBV27 and TRBJ1-1, with TRBD1 as a possible D gene (6 bases). The CDR3 runs to 15 residues. Germline V gene sequence: CDR1 MNHEY, CDR2 SMNVEV (reference sequence). Trimming removed 6 bases from V and 1 base from J, with 15 bases in between. CDR3 sequence: CASSRPGGRNTEAFF. The CDR3 nucleotides are TGTGCCAGCAGCCGCCCGGGGGGGCGGAACACTGAAGCTTTCTTT.

CDR3 region: CASSLRADTQYF. CDR3 nucleotide sequence: TGTGCCAGCAGCTTGAGGGCAGATACGCAGTATTTT. V and J are TRBV5-4 and TRBJ2-3, with D hard to call. Trimming removed 1 base from V and 4 bases from J, with 4 bases in between. CDR3 size: 12 residues. Germline V CDR1 and CDR2: SGHNT, YYREEE (reference sequence). Combining the CDR3 with reference TRBV5-4 and TRBJ2-3 gives the whole variable domain ETGVTQSPTHLIKTRGQQVTLRCSSQSGHNTVSWYQQALGQGPQFIFQYYREEENGRGNFPPRFSGLQFPNYSSELNVNALELDDSALYLCASSLRADTQYFGPGTRLTVL.

This clone has just one count. The chain is built from TRBV5-4 and TRBJ2-7; D is ambiguous. This CDR3 is built from 13 residues. The germline V gene has CDR1 SGHNT and CDR2 YYREEE (reference sequence). Trimming removed 0 bases from V and 6 bases from J, with 10 bases in between. The CDR3 DNA reads as TGTGCCAGCAGCTTGGGGAGAGGTCGCGAGCAGTACTTC. The encoded protein is CASSLGRGREQYF.

The chain couples TRBV29-1 to TRBJ2-1, with unresolved D. Germline V lookup: CDR1 SQVTM, CDR2 ANQGSEA. V gave up 4 bases and J gave up 5 bases, with 6 bases separating them. CDR3 size: 11 residues. CDR3 protein: CSVGHNNEQFF. DNA of the CDR3: TGCAGCGTTGGACACAACAATGAGCAGTTCTTC.

The chain carries TRBV29-1 and TRBJ2-2; 12 nucleotides align to TRBD2. Germline CDR1 and CDR2: SQVTM and ANQGSEA. The junction had 9 bases not matched to a gene; V was cut back by 7 bases and J by 9 bases. The CDR3 has 14 amino acids. CDR3 coding DNA: TGCAGCGAAAAGACTAGCGGGAGCGCCCGGGAGCTGTTTTTT. Translation: CSEKTSGSARELFF.

The chain joins TRBV28 to TRBJ1-2, with D possibly matching TRBD1 (6 bases). The CDR3 runs to 16 residues. Germline V gene data show CDR1 as MDHEN and CDR2 as SYDVKM. V was clipped by 6 bases and J by 4 bases, with 21 bases between them. CDR3 residues: CASSRGGGEASYGYTF. In DNA form, the CDR3 reads TGTGCCAGCAGCCGGGGCGGGGGCGAGGCCAGCTATGGCTACACCTTC.

On this clone: The sample carries other DNA sequences with the same CDR3. The chain is built from TRBV9 and TRBJ2-3; D is unresolved. V was shortened by 2 bases and J by 2 bases, with 9 bases between the two germline ends. The CDR3 contains 14 residues. Germline CDR1 and CDR2: SGDLS and YYNGEE. The CDR3 spells CASSVGPNTDTQYF. CDR3 DNA: TGTGCCAGCAGCGTTGGGCCAAACACAGATACGCAGTATTTT.

The chain employs TRBV6-1 and TRBJ2-5; D might be TRBD1 or TRBD2, each matching 5 bases. The germline gives CDR1 MNHNS, CDR2 SASEGT. Trimming removed 6 bases at V and 1 base at J, with 12 bases between. The CDR3 is 14 residues long. CDR3: CASSDPGPQETQYF. The CDR3 bases are TGTGCCAGCAGCGACCCGGGACCCCAAGAGACCCAGTACTTC.

The J gene is TRBJ2-2, the V gene TRBV4-1; 14 nucleotides line up with TRBD2. The CDR3 is made up of 17 amino acids. Looked up from germline, CDR1 is MGHRA and CDR2 is YSYEKL. J lost 5 bases, V lost 4 bases, and 6 bases had no gene match. The CDR3 bases are TGCGCCAGCAGCCGGGGGACTAGCGGGAGACGAACCGGGGAGCTGTTTTTT. Its protein product is CASSRGTSGRRTGELFF.

The chain is built from TRBV18 and TRBJ2-7; 11 nucleotides align to TRBD1. The germline V gene has CDR1 KGHSH and CDR2 LQKENI. The CDR3 runs to 15 residues. Germline trimming cut 6 bases from V and 6 bases from J; bases unmatched to any gene: 10. In DNA, the CDR3 is TGTGCCAGCTCGCCTTCTGCCGGGACAGGGGGCGAGCAGTACTTC. It is translated as CASSPSAGTGGEQYF.

About this clone: The junction does not match germline at one end; this may be a read error. The chain couples TRBV19 to TRBJ2-2; 13 bases fit TRBD2. CDR3 length: 18 amino acids. Germline values: CDR1 LNHDA, CDR2 SQIVND (reference sequence). The CDR3 DNA follows: TGTGCCAGTAGTATGGAGGGACTAGCGGGAATCGAACACCGGGGAGCTGTTTTT. Its protein is CASSMEGLAGIEHRGAVF. Full variable domain (remainder filled in from reference TRBV19 and TRBJ2-2): DGGITQSPKYLFRKEGQNVTLSCEQNLNHDAMYWYRQDPGQGLRLIYYSQIVNDFQKGDIAEGYSVSREKKESFPLTVTSAQKNPTAFYLCASSMEGLAGIEHRGAVFGEGSRLTVL.

The CDR3 DNA reads TGTGCCAGCAGTGATACCGGGACTGACATCTCCTACGAGCAGTACTTC. Amino acids: CASSDTGTDISYEQYF. This rearrangement joins TRBV9 to TRBJ2-7; D possibly corresponds to TRBD2 (6 bases). V gave up 5 bases and J gave up 0 bases, with 18 bases separating them. The CDR3 consists of 16 residues. Germline V gene data show CDR1 as SGDLS and CDR2 as YYNGEE.